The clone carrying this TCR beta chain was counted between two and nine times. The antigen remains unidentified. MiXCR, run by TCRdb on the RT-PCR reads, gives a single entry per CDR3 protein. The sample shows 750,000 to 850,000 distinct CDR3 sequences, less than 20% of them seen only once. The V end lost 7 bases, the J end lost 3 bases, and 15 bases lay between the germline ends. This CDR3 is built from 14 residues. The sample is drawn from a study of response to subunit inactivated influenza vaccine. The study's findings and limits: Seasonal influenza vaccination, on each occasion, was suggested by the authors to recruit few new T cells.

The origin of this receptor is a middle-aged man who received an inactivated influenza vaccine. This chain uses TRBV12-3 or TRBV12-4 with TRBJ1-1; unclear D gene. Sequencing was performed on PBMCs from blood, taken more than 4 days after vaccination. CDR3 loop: CASIPPGGHTEAFF. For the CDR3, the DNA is TGTGCCAGCATACCACCGGGAGGGCACACTGAAGCTTTCTTT.